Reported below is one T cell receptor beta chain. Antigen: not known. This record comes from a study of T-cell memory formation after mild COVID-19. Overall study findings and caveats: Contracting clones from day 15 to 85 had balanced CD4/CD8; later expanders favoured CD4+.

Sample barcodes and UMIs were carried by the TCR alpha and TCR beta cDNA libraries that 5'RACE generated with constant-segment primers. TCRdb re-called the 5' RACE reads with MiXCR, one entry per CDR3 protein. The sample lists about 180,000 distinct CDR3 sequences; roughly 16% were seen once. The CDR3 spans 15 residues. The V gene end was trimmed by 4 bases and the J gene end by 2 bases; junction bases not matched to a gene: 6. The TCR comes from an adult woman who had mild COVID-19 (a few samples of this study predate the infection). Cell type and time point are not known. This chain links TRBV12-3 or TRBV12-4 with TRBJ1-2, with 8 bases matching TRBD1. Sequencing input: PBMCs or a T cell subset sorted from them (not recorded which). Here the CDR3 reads CASSSFQGANYGYTF. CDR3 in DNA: TGTGCCAGCAGTTCCTTTCAGGGGGCCAACTATGGCTACACCTTC.